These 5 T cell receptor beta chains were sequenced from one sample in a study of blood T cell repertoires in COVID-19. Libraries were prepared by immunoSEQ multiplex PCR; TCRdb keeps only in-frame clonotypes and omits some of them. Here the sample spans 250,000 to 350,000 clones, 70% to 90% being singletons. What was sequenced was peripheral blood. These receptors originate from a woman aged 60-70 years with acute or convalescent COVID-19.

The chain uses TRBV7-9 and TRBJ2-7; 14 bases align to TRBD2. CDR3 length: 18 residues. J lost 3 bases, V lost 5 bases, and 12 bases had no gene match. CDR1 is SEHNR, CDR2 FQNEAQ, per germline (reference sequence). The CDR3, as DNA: TGTGCCAGCAGCGGCAAGGGGTCGGGACTAGCGGGGGTCTACGAGCAGTACTTC. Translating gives CASSGKGSGLAGVYEQYF.

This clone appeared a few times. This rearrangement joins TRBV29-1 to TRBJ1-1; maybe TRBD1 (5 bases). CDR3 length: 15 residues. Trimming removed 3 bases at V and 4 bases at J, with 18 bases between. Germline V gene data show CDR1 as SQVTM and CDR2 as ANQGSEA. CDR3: CSVDSGQGRGTEAFF. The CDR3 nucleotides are TGCAGCGTTGATAGCGGGCAGGGAAGAGGCACTGAAGCTTTCTTT.

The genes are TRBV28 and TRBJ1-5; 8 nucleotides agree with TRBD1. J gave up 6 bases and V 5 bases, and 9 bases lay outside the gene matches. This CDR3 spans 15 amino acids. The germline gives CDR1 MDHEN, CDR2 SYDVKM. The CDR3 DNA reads TGTGCCAGCAGTAATGGACAGGGAAATAGTCAGCCCCAGCATTTT. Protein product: CASSNGQGNSQPQHF.

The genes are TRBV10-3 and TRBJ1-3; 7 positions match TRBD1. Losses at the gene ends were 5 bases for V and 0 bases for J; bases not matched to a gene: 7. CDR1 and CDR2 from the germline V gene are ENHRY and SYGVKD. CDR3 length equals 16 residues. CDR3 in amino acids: CAISRQGPSSGNTIYF. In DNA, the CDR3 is TGTGCCATCAGTCGACAGGGCCCGAGCTCTGGAAACACCATATATTTT.

The CDR3 bases are TGTGCCAGCAGCTTAACCGACGGGGGAAGCTATGGCTACACCTTC. Translated: CASSLTDGGSYGYTF. This chain links TRBV7-2 with TRBJ1-2; TRBD1 might be the D (5 bases). Germline values: CDR1 SGHTA, CDR2 FQGNSA. Between the trimmed V and J ends, which lost 2 bases and 4 bases, there was a span of 14 bases. The CDR3 has 15 amino acids.